This passage covers 15 T cell receptor beta chains from one sample sequenced in a study of cytomegalovirus exposure and HLA in healthy donors (dated by TCRdb to about 2017). The library was made by the immunoSEQ multiplex PCR assay. For the multiplex PCR, a mixture combining 60 forward primers for TCR Vbeta segments and 13 reverse primers for TCR Jbeta segments was used. TCRdb holds this immuneACCESS table with in-frame rearrangements only. Some clones are missing; in checked studies, unresolved V genes explain under half, and the rest has no known cause. A total of roughly 230,000 clones appear in this sample, 70% to 90% of them only once. The ten largest clones add up to 0.2% to 0.3% of the sample. The sample was PBMCs. These receptors all stem from a girl aged 2-15 years in good health and CMV-seronegative.

J is TRBJ1-2 and V is TRBV6-1; perhaps TRBD1 as D (5 bases). The CDR3 has 14 residues. Germline V CDR1 and CDR2: MNHNS, SASEGT. Trimming removed 5 bases from V and 4 bases from J, with 14 bases in between. Here the CDR3 DNA reads TGTGCCAGCAGTCCAGGGTGGGACTTCTATGGCTACACCTTC. Residues: CASSPGWDFYGYTF.

This clone appeared a few times. The genes are TRBV5-1 and TRBJ1-2; D ambiguous. CDR1 and CDR2 (germline): SGHRS, YFSETQ. The CDR3 spans 15 residues. The V end lost 0 bases, the J end lost 6 bases, and 15 bases lay between the germline ends. The CDR3 loop is CASSLGHGIPHGYTF. DNA of the CDR3: TGCGCCAGCAGCTTGGGTCACGGGATCCCACATGGCTACACCTTC.

The V gene is TRBV19, the J gene TRBJ1-2; 7 bases map to TRBD1. Germline-derived CDR1 and CDR2 are LNHDA and SQIVND (reference sequence). This CDR3 has 15 amino acids. V trimming: 10 bases; J trimming: 4 bases; junction bases outside the gene matches: 15. This CDR3 is CANSYWAGTAYGYTF. For the CDR3, the DNA is TGTGCCAACTCCTATTGGGCAGGGACAGCCTATGGCTACACCTTC.

Only a few counts were recorded for this clone. The chain recombines TRBV4-1 with TRBJ1-4; D remains ambiguous. Trimming pared 0 bases from V and 4 bases from J, leaving 12 bases between. Germline values: CDR1 MGHRA, CDR2 YSYEKL. CDR3 length: 16 amino acids. The CDR3 spells CASSQDLGGYNEKLFF. The CDR3 coding sequence is TGCGCCAGCAGCCAAGATCTGGGAGGGTATAATGAAAAACTGTTTTTT.

This clone showed up just once. The V call is TRBV30, the J call TRBJ1-2, with TRBD1 as a possible D gene (6 bases). Per germline, CDR1 GTSNPN and CDR2 SVGIG (reference sequence). V lost 4 bases to trimming and J lost 0 bases, with 18 bases between them. CDR3 length: 16 amino acids. DNA of the CDR3: TGTGCCTGGACCAACCCGGACAGCCCAGCTAACTATGGCTACACCTTC. This gives the protein CAWTNPDSPANYGYTF.

The chain uses TRBV5-1 and TRBJ1-1, with a tentative D call TRBD1 (5 bases). The CDR3 length is 15 residues. V lost 6 bases and J lost 2, with 17 bases in between. The germline CDR1 and CDR2 sequences are SGHRS and YFSETQ. CDR3 coding DNA: TGCGCCAGCAAAGGCGCTACGACAGCAAACACTGAAGCTTTCTTT. Amino acids: CASKGATTANTEAFF.

The V gene is TRBV21-1, the J gene TRBJ2-1; the DNA was not compared with TRBD2, the D call given in the table. TRBV21-1 is a pseudogene segment. CDR3 size: 13 residues. CDR3 protein: CASRAAEYNEQFF. The CDR3 bases are TGTGCCAGCAGGGCAGCGGAATACAATGAGCAGTTCTTC.

The CDR3 protein is CASSHGTEAFF. CDR3 DNA: TGTGCCAGCAGCCACGGCACTGAAGCTTTCTTT. V and J are TRBV11-3 and TRBJ1-1; no clear D. The CDR3 covers 11 residues. Trimming stripped 5 bases from V and 4 bases from J, with 5 bases between. Germline V gene data show CDR1 as SGHNT and CDR2 as YENEEA.

J is TRBJ1-2 and V is TRBV27; D unclear. The germline V and J ends were trimmed by 0 bases and 4 bases, with 15 bases remaining between them. From germline, CDR1 is MNHEY and CDR2 SMNVEV (reference sequence). This CDR3 is 16 amino acids long. The chain's CDR3 is CASSLSSYKGGYGYTF. The DNA of the CDR3 is TGTGCCAGCAGTTTATCGAGTTATAAGGGAGGCTATGGCTACACCTTC.

This clone was picked up one time. V is TRBV7-6 and J is TRBJ1-4; 9 bases line up with TRBD1. The CDR3 consists of 12 residues. V dropped 9 bases and J dropped 9; count of bases not matched to a gene: 5. Germline lookup yields CDR1 SGHVS and CDR2 FNYEAQ. The DNA of the CDR3 is TGTGCCAGGGGACAGGGTGGTAAAAAACTGTTTTTT. Translated, it gives CARGQGGKKLFF.

The CDR3 DNA sequence: TGTGCCAGCAGCTCACTAGCGGGGTTGGATGAGCAGTTCTTC. This gives the protein CASSSLAGLDEQFF. V usage is TRBV7-9 and J usage is TRBJ2-1; 10 bases are shared with TRBD2. Unmatched junction bases numbered 5, after V lost 4 bases and J lost 8 bases. The CDR3 is made up of 14 amino acids. Germline loops: CDR1 SEHNR, CDR2 FQNEAQ (reference sequence).

This chain links TRBV30 with TRBJ2-2; perhaps TRBD2 as D (6 bases). Trimming removed 3 bases at V and 4 bases at J, with 12 bases between. Germline V gene lookup returns CDR1 GTSNPN and CDR2 SVGIG (reference sequence). This CDR3 contains 14 residues. The CDR3 reads CAWRFLAPTGELFF. CDR3 sequence (DNA): TGTGCCTGGAGGTTCCTAGCGCCCACCGGGGAGCTGTTTTTT.

The V gene is TRBV7-9, the J gene TRBJ1-1; 7 bases are shared with TRBD1. The CDR3 is 15 amino acids. The germline CDR1 and CDR2 sequences are SEHNR and FQNEAQ (reference sequence). Trimming cost V 4 bases and J 0 bases; bases outside gene matches: 5. The CDR3 DNA sequence: TGTGCCAGCAGCTATCCGGGACAGATGAACACTGAAGCTTTCTTT. Its protein product is CASSYPGQMNTEAFF.

The V call is TRBV5-1, the J call TRBJ2-7; D possibly corresponds to TRBD2 (5 bases). Germline V gene data show CDR1 as SGHRS and CDR2 as YFSETQ. Trimming left V 4 bases short and J 1 base short, with 15 bases between. The CDR3 runs 15 residues. CDR3 coding DNA: TGCGCCAGCAGCCTCGGAGGCGCTATATCCTACGAGCAGTACTTC. Protein sequence: CASSLGGAISYEQYF. The variable domain in full, completed from reference TRBV5-1 and TRBJ2-7, reads KAGVTQTPRYLIKTRGQQVTLSCSPISGHRSVSWYQQTPGQGLQFLFEYFSETQRNKGNFPGRFSGRQFSNSRSEMNVSTLELGDSALYLCASSLGGAISYEQYFGPGTRLTVT.

This clone came up a few times. V and J are TRBV25-1 and TRBJ2-1, with 9 bases aligning to TRBD2. Germline V CDR1 and CDR2: MGHDK, SYGVNS. The length of the CDR3 is 14 residues. V lost 3 bases to trimming and J lost 7 bases; unmatched junction nucleotides: 4. The CDR3 reads CASSERGGENEQFF. CDR3 in DNA: TGTGCCAGCAGTGAGCGGGGGGGCGAAAATGAGCAGTTCTTC. Drawing the rest from reference TRBV25-1 and TRBJ2-1, the complete variable domain is EADIYQTPRYLVIGTGKKITLECSQTMGHDKMYWYQQDPGMELHLIHYSYGVNSTEKGDLSSESTVSRIRTEHFPLTLESARPSHTSQYLCASSERGGENEQFFGPGTRLTVL.